There are many counts of the clone carrying this T cell receptor beta chain. Its antigen is still unknown. V lost 6 bases and J 1 base, leaving 16 bases between the germline ends. Germline CDR1 ENHRY, CDR2 SYGVKD. The CDR3 spans 15 residues. With iRepertoire HTBI primers and Arm-PCR of CDR3 regions, TCR beta libraries were built. TCRdb re-called the multiplex PCR reads through MiXCR, storing one row per CDR3 protein. The table lists hundreds of thousands of distinct CDR3 sequences, 20% to 25% of them singletons, with about 6.6% in the top ten. These data belong to a study of regulatory T cells in long-lasting Graves disease. Whole-study context: More than 5 years of antithyroid drugs with positive TSH receptor antibodies defined persistent Graves' disease. Points from the study as a whole: Reduced TCR diversity was observed in persistent Graves' patients versus newly diagnosed patients.

The time point is: persistent/refractory GD, antithyroid drugs over 5 years with positive TRAb. From PBMCs, RNA was extracted and then used to make the TCR library. Sequenced here: peripheral blood mononuclear cells (PBMCs), sampled when the disease was refractory, from a patient treated with antithyroid drugs. The TCR originated in a female donor with Graves disease. The chain combines TRBV10-3 with TRBJ2-7, with D maybe TRBD1 (5 bases). The CDR3 DNA reads TGTGCCATCAGCGCCCCAGACAGCAGTTCCTACGAGCAGTACTTC. Its translation is CAISAPDSSSYEQYF.